Described below is a single T cell receptor (beta chain) sequence and its context. Original analysis: Reference gene primer amplification yielded estimated nucleated cell counts. Libraries were prepared by immunoSEQ multiplex PCR; TCRdb keeps only in-frame clonotypes and omits some of them. From that table come the V and J calls and clone size; the DNA was used to work out D and trimming. The table lists about 150,000 clones, around 74% of them singletons, with about 3.8% in the top ten. This CDR3 has 15 amino acids. J lost 10 bases, V lost 3 bases, and 9 bases had no gene match. Germline loops: CDR1 LGHNA, CDR2 YSLEER. This entry comes from a study of blood T cell repertoires in COVID-19. Across the whole study: Both acute and convalescent COVID-19 samples were obtained from the United States, Italy and Spain. PBMCs, B-cell-depleted T cells, or T cells were the source of the cDNA or gDNA that made up the material.

The specimen sequenced was peripheral blood. The TCR originated in a woman of 80 years or more with acute or convalescent COVID-19. This chain uses TRBV4-3 with TRBJ1-6, with 7 positions matching TRBD1. CDR3 sequence (DNA): TGCGCCAGCAGCCACCCTGACAGGGACACCTCACCCCTCCACTTT. It translates to CASSHPDRDTSPLHF.